This TCR beta chain was profiled in a study of early T cells in non-severe SARS-CoV-2 infection (TCRdb year 2021). Regarding the study in general: TCR sequencing used bulk RNA from unsorted whole blood, so alpha and beta chains could not be paired. Summary of the overall study and its limitations: Matching against VDJdb was skewed toward anti-spike CD8 responses, likely underestimated virus-specific expansions, and missed private and CD4 specificities.

The study was a case-control design nested within a healthcare worker cohort in London, UK, with weekly nasopharyngeal swab PCR tests and blood sampling. Healthcare workers were recruited between 23 and 31 March 2020, during the week of the UK lockdown, and were followed weekly for up to roughly 16 weeks. This clonotype appeared many times. Which antigen it targets is not known. Nothing much larger sits one base from this clone, and base qualities are not available. Receptors were amplified or captured by 5' RACE. Sequencing was performed on a NextSeq 500. To correct for sequencing error and PCR bias, the TCR library protocol tagged individual cDNA molecules with unique molecular identifiers. TCR alpha and beta chains were both sequenced, and the abundances of alpha and beta sequences in each sample were closely correlated with each other. In the original analysis: V gene, J gene and CDR3 annotation of TCR sequences was performed with Decombinator V4. TCRs were defined as expanded if a significant change between any two time points was detected under a Poisson model with p below 0.0001. TCR abundances were normalised to the total number of TCRs sequenced in each sample and reported as counts per million. TRAV1-2 paired with TRAJ12, TRAJ20 or TRAJ33 defined MAIT TCRs, while TRAV10 paired with TRAJ18 defined iNKT TCRs. VDJdb, accessed on 1 November 2021, was searched for TCRs annotated for CMV, EBV and SARS-CoV-2, and TCRs annotated for more than one antigen were excluded. Using fastp trimming at Q25 and MiXCR clonotype assembly, TCRdb reanalyzed the public sequencing data and kept in-frame beta chains. Duplicate CDR3 protein sequences are folded into a single record with the most common DNA and genes. These V and J calls rely on TCRdb rather than the paper's analysis. This sample has around 62,000 distinct CDR3 sequences in its table, and over 4.5% of those were observed once. 4.9% of the sample belongs to the ten largest clones.

The CDR3, from cysteine to phenylalanine, totals 15 residues. Solely the CDR3 DNA is kept, with 45 bases framed from the first base. The junction shows trimming of 3 bases on V and 4 bases on J, and the gene matches do not reach 4 bases of it. CDR1 and CDR2 are read off the germline V gene as SGDLS and YYNGEE. This clonotype was obtained from an adult who was a healthcare worker with PCR-confirmed SARS-CoV-2 infection or an uninfected control (not recorded which). The sequencing sample was made of whole blood. The V and J genes are TRBV9 and TRBJ2-3, and TRBD2 aligns with 11 junction nucleotides. The DNA reads TGTGCCAGCAGCGGATTAGCGGGGGGGCCAGATACGCAGTATTTT. Its translation reads: CASSGLAGGPDTQYF.